The next 17 T cell receptor beta chains were all read from a single sample in a study of beta chain features in type 1 diabetes. General study findings and limits: Shortening that was moderate but significant affected the TCRB CDR3s of Type 1 diabetes patients in all four CD4+ subsets.

These receptors have no identified antigens. Of the isolated RNA, all was reverse transcribed, and so the sequenced material was expressed TCRB transcripts. Clones were read by immunoSEQ multiplex PCR, and TCRdb kept only the in-frame ones, dropping some. This sample has over 200,000 clones; approximately 11% occur once, and the top ten carry around 0.017%. Sequencing was performed on naive CD4+ T cells from blood. The receptors originated from a man under 40 with type 1 diabetes.

The rearrangement joins TRBV7-2 to TRBJ2-1; TRBD2 agrees at 14 bases. Germline V gene lookup returns CDR1 SGHTA and CDR2 FQGNSA. V was clipped by 2 bases and J by 7 bases; unmatched bases: 7. CDR3 length equals 17 residues. For the CDR3, the DNA is TGTGCCAGCAGCTTAACTCGGACTAGCGGGGGGCTAAATGAGCAGTTCTTC. It translates to CASSLTRTSGGLNEQFF.

The V call is TRBV28, the J call TRBJ2-7; 9 nucleotides match TRBD1. With 5 bases clipped from V and 3 bases from J, the junction kept 5 bases outside the gene matches. CDR1 and CDR2 (germline): MDHEN, SYDVKM. The CDR3 covers 14 residues. In DNA, the CDR3 is TGTGCCAGCAGTACACCGGGACAGGGCTACGAGCAGTACTTC. This codes for CASSTPGQGYEQYF.

This sequence joins TRBV30 and TRBJ2-7; 7 bases line up with TRBD2. The CDR3 runs to 13 residues. Unmatched junction bases numbered 2, after V lost 3 bases and J lost 0 bases. Germline V gene data show CDR1 as GTSNPN and CDR2 as SVGIG (reference sequence). The DNA of the CDR3 is TGTGCCTGGAGCCCGGGGGGCTCCTACGAGCAGTACTTC. The encoded protein is CAWSPGGSYEQYF. Complete variable domain (other parts from reference TRBV30 and TRBJ2-7): SQTIHQWPATLVQPVGSPLSLECTVEGTSNPNLYWYRQAAGRGLQLLFYSVGIGQISSEVPQNLSASRPQDRQFILSSKKLLLSDSGFYLCAWSPGGSYEQYFGPGTRLTVT.

J is TRBJ2-7 and V is TRBV29-1; 9 bases are shared with TRBD2. The trim removed 3 bases at V and 6 bases at J, leaving 6 bases unmatched. This CDR3 spans 13 amino acids. The germline CDR1 and CDR2 sequences are SQVTM and ANQGSEA. The CDR3 DNA is TGCAGCGTTGAGGGACTAGCCCCTTTCGAGCAGTACTTC. It specifies CSVEGLAPFEQYF.

The table lists this clone with a few counts. The genes are TRBV30 and TRBJ1-4, with D unclear. This CDR3 comprises 11 residues. Germline V gives CDR1 GTSNPN, CDR2 SVGIG (reference sequence). CDR3 bases: TGTGGGGGAGCAACTAATGAAAAACTGTTTTTT. Its translation is CGGATNEKLFF.

This clone appeared a few times. V is TRBV7-2 and J is TRBJ2-7; TRBD1 matches 8 bases. V dropped 5 bases and J dropped 5; count of bases not matched to a gene: 11. From germline, CDR1 is SGHTA and CDR2 FQGNSA. This CDR3 has 15 amino acids. CDR3 loop: CASSNFPGGLDEQYF. CDR3 in DNA: TGTGCCAGCAGCAACTTTCCAGGGGGCTTGGACGAGCAGTACTTC.

A few counts support this clone. The rearrangement links TRBV5-1 to TRBJ2-5; no reliable D call. CDR1 is SGHRS and CDR2 is YFSETQ in the germline V gene. With 0 bases removed from V and 2 bases from J, the gap between germline ends came to 5 bases. The CDR3 has 13 amino acids. The CDR3 region is CASSLGGQETQYF. The DNA for the CDR3 is TGCGCCAGCAGCTTGGGAGGTCAAGAGACCCAGTACTTC.

The chain employs TRBV19 and TRBJ1-1; TRBD1 agrees at 7 bases. CDR1 is LNHDA, CDR2 SQIVND, per germline (reference sequence). The CDR3 contains 16 residues. V shed 3 bases, J shed 7 bases, and the junction held 14 bases outside the gene matches. The CDR3, as DNA: TGTGCCAGTAGTATTGGCCGGGACAGCGTCAATAATGAAGCTTTCTTT. Amino acid sequence: CASSIGRDSVNNEAFF. Looking up the rest from reference TRBV19 and TRBJ1-1 gives the full variable domain: DGGITQSPKYLFRKEGQNVTLSCEQNLNHDAMYWYRQDPGQGLRLIYYSQIVNDFQKGDIAEGYSVSREKKESFPLTVTSAQKNPTAFYLCASSIGRDSVNNEAFFGQGTRLTVV.

The gene calls are TRBV27 and TRBJ1-3, with 8 bases aligning to TRBD1. Germline V gives CDR1 MNHEY, CDR2 SMNVEV (reference sequence). This CDR3 spans 14 amino acids. The junction had 2 bases not matched to a gene; V was cut back by 5 bases and J by 2 bases. The CDR3 protein is CASSPQGAGNTIYF. The DNA for the CDR3 is TGTGCCAGCAGTCCACAGGGGGCTGGAAACACCATATATTTT.

J is TRBJ1-2 and V is TRBV5-1; 7 bases match TRBD1. Germline CDR1 reads SGHRS; CDR2 reads YFSETQ. The trim removed 0 bases at V and 4 bases at J, leaving 9 bases unmatched. The CDR3 has 16 residues. The CDR3 loop is CASSLAGQNAPYGYTF. Written as DNA, the CDR3 is TGCGCCAGCAGCTTGGCGGGACAGAATGCTCCCTATGGCTACACCTTC.

The chain has TRBV9 and TRBJ2-1, with a tentative D call TRBD2 (5 bases). V shed 5 bases and J shed 3 bases, with 15 bases lying between them. CDR1 and CDR2 from the germline V gene are SGDLS and YYNGEE. The CDR3 contains 15 residues. The CDR3 here is CASSSGGVNYNEQFF. The CDR3 DNA is TGTGCCAGCAGTTCCGGAGGCGTTAACTACAATGAGCAGTTCTTC. The variable domain in full, completed from reference TRBV9 and TRBJ2-1, reads DSGVTQTPKHLITATGQRVTLRCSPRSGDLSVYWYQQSLDQGLQFLIQYYNGEERAKGNILERFSAQQFPDLHSELNLSSLELGDSALYFCASSSGGVNYNEQFFGPGTRLTVL.

The V and J genes are TRBV9 and TRBJ2-1; 8 positions agree with TRBD2. Germline V gene sequence: CDR1 SGDLS, CDR2 YYNGEE. V dropped 2 bases and J dropped 9; count of bases not matched to a gene: 7. CDR3 length: 14 amino acids. The CDR3 DNA sequence: TGTGCCAGCAGCGTTATTAGCGGGGAGGGTGAGCAGTTCTTC. This codes for CASSVISGEGEQFF.

The rearrangement links TRBV9 to TRBJ2-2; 8 nucleotides agree with TRBD2. The J segment lost 6 bases and the V segment lost 0 bases, leaving 7 bases of the junction unmatched. There are 16 residues in the CDR3. Germline CDR1 SGDLS, CDR2 YYNGEE. The CDR3 here is CASSVDRAGDSGELFF. CDR3 DNA: TGTGCCAGCAGCGTAGATCGAGCGGGAGACTCCGGGGAGCTGTTTTTT.

The rearrangement links TRBV2 to TRBJ2-1; D is undetermined. Germline V lookup: CDR1 SNHLY, CDR2 FYNNEI. Trimming removed 6 bases from V and 6 bases from J, with 15 bases in between. This CDR3 contains 14 residues. The CDR3 DNA reads as TGTGCCAGCAGGGCCCTAGGAGTTTTCAATGAGCAGTTCTTC. It encodes CASRALGVFNEQFF.

This chain connects TRBV30 to TRBJ2-7; TRBD2 aligns across 9 bases. The CDR3 is 15 amino acids. The germline gives CDR1 GTSNPN, CDR2 SVGIG (reference sequence). V shed 3 bases, J shed 4 bases, and the junction held 10 bases outside the gene matches. The CDR3 sequence: CAWRRTAGGIYEQYF. Here the CDR3 DNA reads TGTGCCTGGAGACGGACAGCGGGGGGCATATACGAGCAGTACTTC.

The chain combines TRBV7-3 with TRBJ2-3; possible D gene TRBD2, 6 bases. V was trimmed by 5 bases and J by 6 bases, leaving 15 bases between them. The CDR3 length is 14 residues. The germline CDR1 and CDR2 sequences are SGHTA and FQGTGA. The CDR3 sequence: CASSHSGPHDTQYF. In nucleotides, the CDR3 is TGTGCCAGCAGCCACAGCGGGCCCCACGATACGCAGTATTTT.

This clone has only a few counts. The rearrangement joins TRBV7-3 to TRBJ2-1; TRBD2 is a possible D gene (6 bases). Per germline, CDR1 SGHTA and CDR2 FQGTGA. The ends were cut back, 5 bases at V and 5 bases at J, with 13 bases in the middle. The CDR3 is 14 residues long. This CDR3 reads CASSIGGYNNEQFF. The DNA of the CDR3 is TGTGCCAGCAGCATTGGGGGGTACAACAATGAGCAGTTCTTC.